Each of the 6 T cell receptor beta chains below was sequenced from the same sample in a study of human T cells and chemical hapten exposure. Sample time point: patch test 1, 2 weeks after DPC sensitization. Noted treatment: therapeutic diphenylcyclopropenone sensitization with weekly scalp DPC. Each CDR3 protein is one row after TCRdb ran MiXCR on the RACE reads. This sample carries 70,000 to 100,000 distinct CDR3 sequences, about 7.5% of them seen once, and the ten largest clones take roughly 1.5%. This specimen consisted of whole blood, obtained in connection with sensitization to the hapten diphenylcyclopropenone (DPC). These receptor sequences come from a woman in her 30s with alopecia areata. Some clones in this sample may be carry-over from other donors' samples.

Only a few counts were recorded for this clonotype. The chain combines TRBV5-1 with TRBJ1-4; 9 bases match TRBD1. Germline V lookup: CDR1 SGHRS, CDR2 YFSETQ. V was clipped by 4 bases and J by 8 bases; unmatched bases: 9. This CDR3 region has 15 residues. The CDR3 DNA reads TGCGCCAGCAGCAGAACAGGGGGCGCCGGCGAAAAACTGTTTTTT. Its protein is CASSRTGGAGEKLFF.

This clonotype has just a few counts. The chain recombines TRBV20-1 with TRBJ1-4; 7 bases align to TRBD1. This CDR3 region has 14 residues. CDR1 and CDR2 (germline): DFQATT, SNEGSKA (reference sequence). V lost 0 bases, J lost 8 bases, and 6 bases stayed unmatched. The CDR3 loop is CSARDTGEGEKLFF. CDR3 bases: TGCAGTGCTAGAGATACAGGGGAGGGGGAAAAACTGTTTTTT.

This clonotype was seen many times. The J gene is TRBJ1-1, the V gene TRBV30; D gene uncertain. Deletions cut 4 bases from V and 0 bases from J, with 3 bases between. Germline V gene data show CDR1 as GTSNPN and CDR2 as SVGIG (reference sequence). The CDR3 totals 11 residues. The DNA of the CDR3 is TGTGCCTGGAACTTGAACACTGAAGCTTTCTTT. This sequence encodes CAWNLNTEAFF.

This clonotype was recorded at least ten times. CDR3 sequence reads: CASSQGAGLPYEQYF. The CDR3 bases are TGTGCCAGCAGCCAAGGGGCAGGGTTACCCTACGAGCAGTACTTC. V gene TRBV3-1 combines with J gene TRBJ2-7; perhaps TRBD1 as D (5 bases). The CDR3 covers 15 residues. Trimming took 1 base from V and 2 from J, leaving 12 bases between them. Per the germline V gene, CDR1 is LGHDT and CDR2 is YNNKEL (reference sequence).

This clonotype was seen a few times. J is TRBJ2-1 and V is TRBV5-4; a possible D gene is TRBD2 (5 bases). Trimming took off 1 base at V and 0 bases at J, with 11 bases between the two ends. The CDR3 is made up of 16 amino acids. Germline values: CDR1 SGHNT, CDR2 YYREEE (reference sequence). CDR3 region: CASSLSVASSYNEQFF. In DNA, the CDR3 is TGTGCCAGCAGCTTGTCCGTAGCGAGCTCCTACAATGAGCAGTTCTTC.

This clonotype appeared a few times. The chain joins TRBV29-1 to TRBJ2-7; TRBD2 matches 7 bases. Germline lookup yields CDR1 SQVTM and CDR2 ANQGSEA. The length of the CDR3 is 13 residues. Trimming cost V 4 bases and J 6 bases; bases outside gene matches: 9. Here the CDR3 DNA reads TGCAGCGTTGGTTCCAGCGGGGCCGGCGAGCAGTACTTC. Its protein product is CSVGSSGAGEQYF.